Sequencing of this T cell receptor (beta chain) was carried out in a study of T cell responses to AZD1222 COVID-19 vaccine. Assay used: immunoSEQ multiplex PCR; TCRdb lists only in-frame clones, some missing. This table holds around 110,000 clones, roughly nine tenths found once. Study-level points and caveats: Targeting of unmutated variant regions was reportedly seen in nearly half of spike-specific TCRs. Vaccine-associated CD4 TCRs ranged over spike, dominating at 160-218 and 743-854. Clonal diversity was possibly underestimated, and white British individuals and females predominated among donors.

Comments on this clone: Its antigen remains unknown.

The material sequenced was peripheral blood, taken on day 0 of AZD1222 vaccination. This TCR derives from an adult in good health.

In DNA form, the CDR3 reads TGTGCCAGCAGCGTAGGACAGTTCTATGGCTACACCTTC. Its translation: CASSVGQFYGYTF. The chain links TRBV9 to TRBJ1-2; TRBD1 might be the D (5 bases). Germline V gene data show CDR1 as SGDLS and CDR2 as YYNGEE. V was clipped by 0 bases and J by 4 bases, with 7 bases between them. This CDR3 contains 13 residues.